This T cell receptor (beta chain) originates from a study of blood T cell repertoires in COVID-19. Sequencing used immunoSEQ multiplex PCR; TCRdb keeps in-frame clones, though not all of them. The sample comprises about 61,000 clones, more than 70% of which are singletons, and about a fifth rests with the top ten. The V and J ends lost 0 bases and 3 bases, in that order; junction bases with no gene match: 7. CDR1 and CDR2 from the germline V gene are SGHDT and YYEEEE. The CDR3 loop spans 17 amino acids. Material: peripheral blood. The chain couples TRBV5-6 to TRBJ1-1; 11 positions match TRBD1. The clonotype was recovered from a woman aged 45-60 years with active or convalescent COVID-19. CDR3 loop: CASSLAGTGGWYTEAFF. CDR3 sequence (DNA): TGTGCCAGCAGCTTGGCGGGGACAGGGGGTTGGTACACTGAAGCTTTCTTT.